This is a list of T cell receptor beta chains from one sample in a study of shared clonotypes between healthy human individuals. Profiled with immunoSEQ multiplex PCR; TCRdb holds only in-frame clones, not every one. In the table there are some 2.4 million clones, over 85% of which are singletons. Sequenced material: naive CD4+ T cells from PBMCs. These receptors originate from a man between 18 and 29 years old in good health. Some clones in this sample may be carry-over from other donors' samples. The CDR3 runs from the conserved cysteine through the conserved F or W. Clone size is shown for a subset of rows, as once, few, many or a class of expanded clone.

V: TRBV30
size: once
J: TRBJ2-2
CDR3: CAWSRRGELFF

V: TRBV5-1
size: -
J: TRBJ2-3
CDR3: CASSGGLAGTDTQYF

V: TRBV6-1
size: -
J: TRBJ2-3
CDR3: CASSDQPGLAGGTQYF

V: TRBV27
size: -
J: TRBJ1-5
CDR3: CASGPRGNQPQHF

V: TRBV5-1
size: -
J: TRBJ2-3
CDR3: CASSLFASGSGTDTQYF

V: TRBV6-5
size: -
J: TRBJ1-4
CDR3: CASSYRGQKGEKLFF

V: TRBV5-1
size: -
J: TRBJ2-7
CDR3: CASSGPGQGGYEQYF

V: TRBV29-1
size: -
J: TRBJ1-2
CDR3: CSVGGTSNYGYTF

V: TRBV4-1
size: once
J: TRBJ1-4
CDR3: CASSLSFGPNEKLFF

V: TRBV7-6
size: once
J: TRBJ1-5
CDR3: CASSLNSQGRPQHF

V: TRBV30
size: few
J: TRBJ1-1
CDR3: CAWSVPVSREGSNTEAFF

V: TRBV5-4
size: -
J: TRBJ2-3
CDR3: CASSLGQGQHTDTQYF

V: TRBV6-1
size: few
J: TRBJ2-5
CDR3: CASSWDSSRETQYF

V: TRBV6-5
size: -
J: TRBJ2-2
CDR3: CASSFNRVHTGELFF

V: TRBV29-1
size: -
J: TRBJ2-7
CDR3: CSVAGATHEQYF

V: TRBV6-6
size: -
J: TRBJ2-5
CDR3: CASNRGQGRGETQYF

V: TRBV2
size: -
J: TRBJ1-2
CDR3: CASSELSGAFGYGYTF

V: TRBV6-6
size: few
J: TRBJ1-2
CDR3: CASTRTGGGYGYTF

V: TRBV4-2
size: few
J: TRBJ1-1
CDR3: CASSPGSSRSGAFF

V: TRBV11-2
size: -
J: TRBJ2-7
CDR3: CASSPGAPPYEQYF

V: TRBV6-4
size: -
J: TRBJ1-2
CDR3: CASSPGTAGYGYTF

V: TRBV5-5
size: -
J: TRBJ1-4
CDR3: CASSLRTPLLNEKLFF

V: TRBV20-1
size: -
J: TRBJ2-7
CDR3: CTLPHEQYF

V: TRBV5-1
size: -
J: TRBJ1-2
CDR3: CASSLDVEFYGYTF

V: TRBV28
size: -
J: TRBJ2-5
CDR3: CAIRRNNLRRAGKKETQYF

V: TRBV9
size: -
J: TRBJ2-2
CDR3: CASSVELALSYSGELFF

V: TRBV5-1
size: once
J: TRBJ1-3
CDR3: CASRPGLNSGNTIYF

V: TRBV28
size: -
J: TRBJ1-5
CDR3: CASSPTNQPQHF

V: TRBV30
size: -
J: TRBJ1-2
CDR3: CAWSRGYYGYTF

V: TRBV29-1
size: -
J: TRBJ1-3
CDR3: CSVASSGNTIYF

V: TRBV12-5
size: once
J: TRBJ2-6
CDR3: CASGFSTGRPLSGANVLTF

V: TRBV5-8
size: -
J: TRBJ1-4
CDR3: CASSPKPTREKLFF

V: TRBV28
size: -
J: TRBJ2-2
CDR3: CASSLSGALTGELFF

V: TRBV9
size: -
J: TRBJ2-7
CDR3: CASSVAPRFEQYF

V: TRBV18
size: once
J: TRBJ2-7
CDR3: CASSLGYEQYF

V: TRBV5-5
size: -
J: TRBJ2-2
CDR3: CASSPNPRGRLFF

V: TRBV5-5
size: -
J: TRBJ1-5
CDR3: CASSFSLDQPQHF

V: TRBV28
size: -
J: TRBJ1-5
CDR3: CASSKADQPQHF

V: TRBV4-1
size: -
J: TRBJ2-7
CDR3: CASSPRLWTGRGGEQYF

V: TRBV30
size: once
J: TRBJ1-5
CDR3: CAWSGTKTNQPQHF

V: TRBV27
size: -
J: TRBJ2-3
CDR3: CASSLWGSTDTQYF

V: TRBV18
size: -
J: TRBJ1-5
CDR3: CASSRTGNQPQHF

V: TRBV18
size: -
J: TRBJ2-1
CDR3: CASSPRGPPRLGEQFF

V: TRBV4-1
size: few
J: TRBJ2-2
CDR3: CASSQVRSGELFF

V: TRBV5-1
size: once
J: TRBJ1-2
CDR3: CASSLFATDTYGYTF

V: TRBV10-3
size: -
J: TRBJ1-6
CDR3: CAISEQGSSYNSPLHF

V: TRBV5-1
size: once
J: TRBJ2-2
CDR3: CASSVAGVGTGELFF

V: TRBV6-4
size: -
J: TRBJ1-5
CDR3: CASSDSTGFSNQPQHF

V: TRBV7-6
size: -
J: TRBJ2-2
CDR3: CASSATERDTGELFF

V: TRBV28
size: -
J: TRBJ2-7
CDR3: CASSLLGTYEQYF

V: TRBV28
size: -
J: TRBJ2-1
CDR3: CASIGPGGYNEQFF

V: TRBV10-1
size: -
J: TRBJ2-2
CDR3: CASQGTSGANTGELFF